These 19 T cell receptor beta chains share one sample of origin, sequenced in a study of T cells expressing NK-cell markers. TCRdb derives one entry per CDR3 protein from the 5' RACE reads, leaving out DNA. The ten most abundant clones cover 0.39% of a sample with 200,000 to 300,000 distinct CDR3 sequences. Sequences were obtained from blood T cells: a sorted CD56 or NKG2C T cell subset, CD4+ or CD8+ T cells, or bulk PBMC T cells (not recorded which). Receptors were obtained from a man aged 18-30 years in good health.

The J gene is TRBJ1-4, the V gene TRBV6-1; TCRdb's assignment of TRBD1 cannot be checked, as there is no DNA. This CDR3 has 15 residues. From germline, CDR1 is MNHNS and CDR2 SASEGT. The CDR3 region is CASKTRQATNEKLFF.

This CDR3 is CASSDTGFNEKLFF. The chain uses TRBV5-1 and TRBJ1-4; TCRdb's D call of TRBD1 is untestable without DNA. CDR1 and CDR2 (germline): SGHRS, YFSETQ. This CDR3 spans 14 amino acids.

This chain uses TRBV18 with TRBJ2-5. The germline V gene has CDR1 KGHSH and CDR2 LQKENI. The CDR3 is 17 amino acids. CDR3: CASSPTSEILNQETQYF.

The V call is TRBV10-3, the J call TRBJ2-5; TCRdb calls TRBD2, which cannot be checked without DNA. The CDR3 is 16 residues long. The germline V gene has CDR1 ENHRY and CDR2 SYGVKD. The CDR3: CATQLSGLVEQETQYF.

V is TRBV5-5 and J is TRBJ2-1; TCRdb's D call, TRBD2, is unchecked because there is no DNA. The CDR3 loop spans 14 amino acids. Germline V gene sequence: CDR1 SGHKS, CDR2 YYEKEE (reference sequence). This CDR3 reads CASSPMQAGNEQFF.

V and J are TRBV30 and TRBJ2-5; TCRdb returns TRBD1, unconfirmable since there is no DNA. Germline loops: CDR1 GTSNPN, CDR2 SVGIG (reference sequence). The CDR3 runs to 12 residues. CDR3: CAWGGQQETQYF.

The J gene is TRBJ1-1, the V gene TRBV19; TCRdb proposes TRBD1, but this gene call is untestable without DNA. Germline CDR1 is LNHDA and CDR2 is SQIVND (reference sequence). CDR3 length: 16 amino acids. CDR3 in amino acids: CASSTRQGAQNTEAFF.

The chain joins TRBV19 to TRBJ1-5. The CDR3 sequence is 15 residues long. The V gene's germline CDR1 is LNHDA and CDR2 SQIVND (reference sequence). The CDR3 is CASSPTLGQGQPQHF.

V is TRBV20-1 and J is TRBJ2-3; TCRdb's D gene call, TRBD2, goes unchecked for lack of DNA. This CDR3 has 19 residues. Germline V gene data show CDR1 as DFQATT and CDR2 as SNEGSKA (reference sequence). The CDR3 sequence is CSASPALLAGDRQTDTQYF.

V and J are TRBV18 and TRBJ2-5. The CDR3 is 14 residues long. Germline CDR1 is KGHSH and CDR2 is LQKENI. CDR3 amino acids: CASSPPGSIETQYF.

This chain connects TRBV6-5 to TRBJ2-3. The CDR3 totals 13 residues. Germline loops: CDR1 MNHEY, CDR2 SVGAGI. The CDR3 here is CASSYSGQGAQYF.

V and J are TRBV5-6 and TRBJ2-1; there is no DNA to check the TCRdb D call of TRBD1. The CDR3 is made up of 16 amino acids. CDR1 SGHDT and CDR2 YYEEEE come from the germline V gene. The CDR3: CASSFGGQLLYNEQFF.

The CDR3 loop is CASSLGQREKLFF. The J gene is TRBJ1-4, the V gene TRBV5-1. Per germline, CDR1 SGHRS and CDR2 YFSETQ. The CDR3 is made up of 13 amino acids.

The chain combines TRBV5-1 with TRBJ2-4; TCRdb names TRBD1, which stays unverified in the absence of DNA. This CDR3 contains 15 residues. Germline CDR1 reads SGHRS; CDR2 reads YFSETQ. CDR3 amino acids: CASSLVGQGINIQYF.

The chain couples TRBV20-1 to TRBJ1-2; TCRdb reports TRBD1, a call that lacks DNA to check it against. Germline CDR1 and CDR2: DFQATT and SNEGSKA (reference sequence). The CDR3 is made up of 15 amino acids. CDR3 loop: CSARGGTVANYGYTF.

The chain carries TRBV12-3 or TRBV12-4 and TRBJ2-3; with no DNA, the TCRdb D assignment of TRBD1 cannot be verified. The CDR3 covers 12 residues. The CDR3 is CAISTGGDTQYF.

The chain joins TRBV3-1 to TRBJ2-3; TCRdb designates TRBD1, a call that cannot be tested without DNA. This CDR3 comprises 16 residues. Germline loops: CDR1 LGHDT, CDR2 YNNKEL (reference sequence). CDR3 sequence: CASSQDRRGTSDTQYF.

This chain connects TRBV7-2 to TRBJ2-7; TCRdb selects TRBD2, and the lack of DNA leaves this call unchecked. Germline V CDR1 and CDR2: SGHTA, FQGNSA. This CDR3 spans 15 amino acids. The CDR3 is CASSLVTSEAYEQYF.

The chain uses TRBV7-3 and TRBJ2-1; there is no DNA to check the TCRdb D call of TRBD2. The CDR3 contains 13 residues. Germline CDR1 is SGHTA and CDR2 is FQGTGA. The CDR3 here is CASSLGSPNEQFF.